The 20 T cell receptor beta chains below were found in one sample sequenced in a study of regulatory T cells in long-lasting Graves disease. The authors built TCR beta libraries using iRepertoire HTBI primers and Arm-PCR of CDR3 regions. One entry per CDR3 protein, called by TCRdb with MiXCR from the multiplex PCR reads. The sample consists of roughly 300,000 distinct CDR3 sequences, about 20% of them appearing once. Described time point: persistent/refractory GD, antithyroid drugs over 5 years with positive TRAb. Extracted PBMC RNA gave rise to the TCR library. Sample: peripheral blood mononuclear cells (PBMCs), taken when the disease was refractory, from a patient treated with antithyroid drugs. These receptors originate from a female donor with Graves disease.

This rearrangement joins TRBV7-8 to TRBJ1-3; no clear D gene. The CDR3 runs to 14 residues. Looked up from germline, CDR1 is SGHVS and CDR2 is FQNEAQ. V shed 6 bases and J shed 3 bases, with 12 bases lying between them. In DNA, the CDR3 is TGTGCCAGCAGTTACAGTGGCCTTGGAAACACCATATATTTT. Its translation: CASSYSGLGNTIYF. Complete variable domain (other parts from reference TRBV7-8 and TRBJ1-3): GAGVSQSPRYKVAKRGQDVALRCDPISGHVSLFWYQQALGQGPEFLTYFQNEAQLDKSGLPSDRFFAERPEGSVSTLKIQRTQQEDSAVYLCASSYSGLGNTIYFGEGSWLTVV.

The chain employs TRBV9 and TRBJ2-7, with D possibly being TRBD2 (8 bases). This CDR3 contains 13 residues. V was shortened by 4 bases and J by 6 bases, with 14 bases between the two germline ends. CDR1 and CDR2 from the germline V gene are SGDLS and YYNGEE. The CDR3 sequence is CASSPGGLGEQYF. The CDR3 region has the DNA TGTGCCAGCAGCCCAGGGGGACTAGGCGAGCAGTACTTC.

In this sample, this clonotype turned up many times. The rearrangement links TRBV6-1 to TRBJ2-7; D may be TRBD2 (5 bases). The germline V gene encodes CDR1 MNHNS and CDR2 SASEGT. Trimming pared 6 bases from V and 0 bases from J, leaving 12 bases between. The CDR3 is 14 residues long. As DNA, the CDR3 is TGTGCCAGCAGCCGGGGTGCGGTCTCCTACGAGCAGTACTTC. As protein: CASSRGAVSYEQYF.

This clonotype was picked up many times. This rearrangement joins TRBV20-1 to TRBJ1-6; D might be TRBD1 (5 bases). The CDR3 runs to 17 residues. The ends were cut back, 1 base at V and 0 bases at J, with 13 bases in the middle. Per the germline V gene, CDR1 is DFQATT and CDR2 is SNEGSKA (reference sequence). The CDR3 bases are TGCAGTGCTAGAGCCCCGGGACTGAGCTCCTATAATTCACCCCTCCACTTT. Translation gives CSARAPGLSSYNSPLHF.

This clonotype was detected a few times. This chain connects TRBV19 to TRBJ1-1, with 7 bases lining up with TRBD1. From germline, CDR1 is LNHDA and CDR2 SQIVND (reference sequence). CDR3 length: 13 residues. Trimming took 2 bases from V and 8 from J; bases not matched to a gene: 5. CDR3 bases: TGTGCCAGTAGTATACTTAGGGGGCAGGAAGCTTTCTTT. This gives the protein CASSILRGQEAFF.

At least ten counts were recorded for this clonotype. A much larger clone sits a single nucleotide away, making a read error possible. The chain recombines TRBV7-8 with TRBJ2-7, with D hard to call. CDR3 length: 12 amino acids. V was trimmed by 5 bases and J by 3 bases, leaving 8 bases between them. The germline gives CDR1 SGHVS, CDR2 FQNEAQ. The CDR3: CASSPFGYEQYF. CDR3 sequence (DNA): TGTGCCAGCAGCCCCTTCGGCTACGAGCAGTACTTC.

CDR3 bases: TGTGCCAGCAGCTTAGGGCCCGTCGACGAGCAGTACTTC. Translating it yields CASSLGPVDEQYF. The chain combines TRBV7-3 with TRBJ2-7; no clear D gene. Trimming removed 2 bases from V and 5 bases from J, with 10 bases in between. The length of the CDR3 is 13 residues. In germline, CDR1 is SGHTA, CDR2 FQGTGA.

In this sample, this clonotype turned up a few times. The chain employs TRBV12-3 or TRBV12-4 and TRBJ2-4; TRBD2 aligns across 12 bases. The CDR3 is 17 residues long. V was clipped by 1 base and J by 7 bases; unmatched bases: 8. CDR3 sequence: CASSLGPLAGGPNIQYF. Written as DNA, the CDR3 is TGTGCCAGCAGTTTAGGCCCTCTAGCGGGAGGGCCGAACATTCAGTACTTC.

This clonotype showed up many times. The V call is TRBV3-1, the J call TRBJ1-5, with a weak D call TRBD1 (6 bases). V lost 1 base and J 1 base, leaving 11 bases between the germline ends. Germline-derived CDR1 and CDR2 are LGHDT and YNNKEL (reference sequence). This CDR3 comprises 16 residues. The DNA for the CDR3 is TGTGCCAGCAGCCAAGGATCAACAGGGAGCAATCAGCCCCAGCATTTT. Its protein is CASSQGSTGSNQPQHF.

This clonotype was detected many times. The chain carries TRBV29-1 and TRBJ1-1; D remains unclear. Germline V gives CDR1 SQVTM, CDR2 ANQGSEA. The V gene lost 3 bases and the J gene lost 0 bases, with 14 bases spanning the gap. CDR3 length: 15 residues. The CDR3: CSVDLRGGLNTEAFF. The CDR3 DNA reads TGCAGCGTTGATCTCCGGGGAGGGTTGAACACTGAAGCTTTCTTT.

This clonotype was picked up many times. V usage is TRBV2 and J usage is TRBJ1-2; tentative D call: TRBD1 (5 bases). Trimming left V 3 bases short and J 0 bases short, with 14 bases between. The V gene's germline CDR1 is SNHLY and CDR2 FYNNEI. There are 16 residues in the CDR3. CDR3 DNA sequence: TGTGCCAGCAGTGACAGGGTGGGGCCTTCTAACTATGGCTACACCTTC. It encodes CASSDRVGPSNYGYTF.

The rearrangement uses TRBV18 and TRBJ1-6, with TRBD1 matching 9 bases. The CDR3 has 15 residues. The germline V gene encodes CDR1 KGHSH and CDR2 LQKENI. V gave up 1 base and J gave up 10 bases; unmatched junction bases: 5. The CDR3 nucleotides are TGTGCCAGCTCACCACAGGACAGGGGACGGTCACCCCTCCACTTT. Amino acid sequence: CASSPQDRGRSPLHF.

This clonotype was observed a handful of times. The chain uses TRBV29-1 and TRBJ1-1, with 8 bases that match TRBD1. From germline, CDR1 is SQVTM and CDR2 ANQGSEA. After removal of 7 bases from V and 4 bases from J, the junction contained 14 bases not matched to a gene. CDR3 size: 15 residues. This CDR3 reads CSAYGQGEWGTEAFF. In DNA form, the CDR3 reads TGCAGCGCTTATGGACAGGGAGAATGGGGCACTGAAGCTTTCTTT.

In regard to this clonotype: A much more abundant neighbour one base away suggests this may be a read error. The genes are TRBV6-2 or TRBV6-3 and TRBJ1-2, with D hard to call. Trimming removed 10 bases at V and 3 bases at J, with 15 bases between. The CDR3 covers 13 residues. The germline CDR1 and CDR2 sequences are MNHEY and SVGEGT. For the CDR3, the DNA is TGTGCCAACACCCTGATGAACGACTATGGCTACACCTTC. Amino acids: CANTLMNDYGYTF.

This clonotype has ten or more counts. The chain links TRBV27 to TRBJ1-1; D is unclear. CDR1 is MNHEY, CDR2 SMNVEV, per germline (reference sequence). This CDR3 comprises 13 residues. Trimming pared 3 bases from V and 2 bases from J, leaving 7 bases between. The CDR3 here is CASSFGHNTEAFF. The CDR3 bases are TGTGCCAGCAGTTTCGGGCACAACACTGAAGCTTTCTTT.

The V call is TRBV6-5, the J call TRBJ2-7; 10 nucleotides align to TRBD1. This CDR3 contains 17 residues. Trimming took 2 bases from V and 3 from J; bases not matched to a gene: 10. CDR1 and CDR2 (germline): MNHEY, SVGAGI. Written as DNA, the CDR3 is TGTGCCAGCAGTTACCGGAACCGGGACAGGGGTTACTACGAGCAGTACTTC. This sequence encodes CASSYRNRDRGYYEQYF.

This chain joins TRBV20-1 and TRBJ1-3; D gene uncertain. CDR1 is DFQATT, CDR2 SNEGSKA, per germline (reference sequence). V shed 1 base and J shed 1 base, with 14 bases lying between them. The CDR3 consists of 16 residues. The CDR3 DNA follows: TGCAGTGCTAGAGGCCAGCGCACCTTATCTGGAAACACCATATATTTT. Encoded protein: CSARGQRTLSGNTIYF.

This clonotype appeared many times. The genes are TRBV19 and TRBJ1-4, with 7 nucleotides matching TRBD1. This CDR3 spans 17 amino acids. V lost 5 bases and J lost 0; bases outside the gene matches: 9. The germline CDR1 and CDR2 sequences are LNHDA and SQIVND (reference sequence). CDR3 sequence (DNA): TGTGCCAGTAGTCGGCTCAGGACAGGAGCAACTAATGAAAAACTGTTTTTT. This codes for CASSRLRTGATNEKLFF.

This clonotype has just a few counts. The CDR3 DNA reads as TGTGCCACCAGTGAAACGGACAATCAAGAGACCCAGTACTTC. Encoded protein: CATSETDNQETQYF. V is TRBV24-1 and J is TRBJ2-5, with D possibly TRBD1 on 5 matching bases. Germline V gives CDR1 KGHDR, CDR2 SFDVKD. The CDR3 has 14 residues. The ends were cut back, 4 bases at V and 2 bases at J, with 10 bases in the middle.

The gene calls are TRBV7-3 and TRBJ1-4, with 9 bases matching TRBD1. The CDR3 has 15 residues. J lost 7 bases, V lost 1 base, and 4 bases had no gene match. Germline V gene lookup returns CDR1 SGHTA and CDR2 FQGTGA. The CDR3, as DNA: TGTGCCAGCAGCTTAATAGTGACAGGGGGTGAAAAACTGTTTTTT. Translating it yields CASSLIVTGGEKLFF.